This T cell receptor beta chain stems from a study of blood T cell repertoires in COVID-19. TCRdb keeps only in-frame clones here, not all; method: immunoSEQ multiplex PCR. The data show 25,000 to 30,000 clones, 65% to 85% seen once. Germline V gene data show CDR1 as SGDLS and CDR2 as YYNGEE. This CDR3 has 19 residues. Losses at the gene ends were 3 bases for V and 0 bases for J; bases not matched to a gene: 9. The chain recombines TRBV9 with TRBJ2-3; 14 nucleotides align to TRBD2. The receptor was isolated from a man in his forties or fifties with active or convalescent COVID-19. Sequencing was done on a sample of peripheral blood. The CDR3 region is CASSGWRLAGGQSTDTQYF. The CDR3 DNA reads as TGTGCCAGCAGCGGATGGAGACTAGCGGGGGGGCAAAGCACAGATACGCAGTATTTT.